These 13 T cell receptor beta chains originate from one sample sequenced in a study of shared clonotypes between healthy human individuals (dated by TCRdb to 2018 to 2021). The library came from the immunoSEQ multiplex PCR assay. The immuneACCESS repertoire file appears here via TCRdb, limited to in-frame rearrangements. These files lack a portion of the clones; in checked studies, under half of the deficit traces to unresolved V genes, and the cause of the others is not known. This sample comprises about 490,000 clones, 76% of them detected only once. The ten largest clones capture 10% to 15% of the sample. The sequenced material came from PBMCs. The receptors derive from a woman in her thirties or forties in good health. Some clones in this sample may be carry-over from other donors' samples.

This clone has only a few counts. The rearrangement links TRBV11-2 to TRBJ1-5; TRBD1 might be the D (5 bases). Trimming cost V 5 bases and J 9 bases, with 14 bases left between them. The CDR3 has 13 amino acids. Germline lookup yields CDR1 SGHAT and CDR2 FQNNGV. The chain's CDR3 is CASSLRRDAPQHF. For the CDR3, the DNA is TGTGCCAGCAGCCTCCGGAGGGACGCGCCCCAGCATTTT.

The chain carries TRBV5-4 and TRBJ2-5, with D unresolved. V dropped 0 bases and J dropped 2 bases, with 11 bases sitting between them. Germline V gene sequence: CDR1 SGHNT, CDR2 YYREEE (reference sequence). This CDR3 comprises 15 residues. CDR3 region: CASSLGLGRQETQYF. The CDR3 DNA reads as TGTGCCAGCAGCTTGGGGCTTGGGCGGCAAGAGACCCAGTACTTC.

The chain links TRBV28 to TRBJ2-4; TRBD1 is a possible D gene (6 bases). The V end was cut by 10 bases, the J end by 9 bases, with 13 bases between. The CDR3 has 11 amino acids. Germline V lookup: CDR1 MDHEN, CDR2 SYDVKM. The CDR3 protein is CATTGSGIQYF. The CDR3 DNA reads TGTGCCACCACAGGGTCGGGCATTCAGTACTTC.

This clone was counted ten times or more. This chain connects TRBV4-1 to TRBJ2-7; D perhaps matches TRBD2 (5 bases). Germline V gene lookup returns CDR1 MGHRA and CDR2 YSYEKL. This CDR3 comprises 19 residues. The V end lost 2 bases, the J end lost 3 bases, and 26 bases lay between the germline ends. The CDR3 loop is CASSQWWWTSVSVDYEQYF. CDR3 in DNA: TGCGCCAGCAGCCAATGGTGGTGGACTTCGGTTTCCGTCGACTACGAGCAGTACTTC.

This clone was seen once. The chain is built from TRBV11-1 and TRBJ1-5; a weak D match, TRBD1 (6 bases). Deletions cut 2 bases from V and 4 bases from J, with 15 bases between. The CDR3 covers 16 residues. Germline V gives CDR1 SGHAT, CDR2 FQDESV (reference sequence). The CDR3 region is CASSLFSRGRNQPQHF. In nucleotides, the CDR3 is TGTGCCAGCAGCTTATTTTCTCGGGGGCGAAATCAGCCCCAGCATTTT.

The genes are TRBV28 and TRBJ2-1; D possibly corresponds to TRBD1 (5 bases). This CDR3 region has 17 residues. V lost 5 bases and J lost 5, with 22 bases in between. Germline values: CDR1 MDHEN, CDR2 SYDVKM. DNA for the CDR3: TGTGCCAGCAGTCCCCCTCAGACAGTCCGGTGGAACAATGAGCAGTTCTTC. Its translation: CASSPPQTVRWNNEQFF.

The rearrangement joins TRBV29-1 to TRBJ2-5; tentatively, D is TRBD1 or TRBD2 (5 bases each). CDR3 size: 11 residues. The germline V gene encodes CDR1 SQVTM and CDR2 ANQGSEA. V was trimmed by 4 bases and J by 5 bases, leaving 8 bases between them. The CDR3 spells CSVGGYETQYF. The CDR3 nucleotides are TGCAGCGTTGGGGGGTATGAGACCCAGTACTTC.

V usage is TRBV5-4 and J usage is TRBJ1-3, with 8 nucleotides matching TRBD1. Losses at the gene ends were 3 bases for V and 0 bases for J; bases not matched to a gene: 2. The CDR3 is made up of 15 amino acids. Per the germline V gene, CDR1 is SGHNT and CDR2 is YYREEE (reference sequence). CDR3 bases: TGTGCCAGCAGCTGGGACAGGAGCTCTGGAAACACCATATATTTT. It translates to CASSWDRSSGNTIYF.

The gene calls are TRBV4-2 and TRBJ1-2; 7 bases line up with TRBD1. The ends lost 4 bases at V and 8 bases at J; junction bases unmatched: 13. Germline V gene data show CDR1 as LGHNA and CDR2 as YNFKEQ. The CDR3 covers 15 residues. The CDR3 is CASSPGDRATLGYTF. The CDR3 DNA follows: TGTGCCAGCAGCCCCGGAGACAGGGCCACGCTCGGCTACACCTTC.

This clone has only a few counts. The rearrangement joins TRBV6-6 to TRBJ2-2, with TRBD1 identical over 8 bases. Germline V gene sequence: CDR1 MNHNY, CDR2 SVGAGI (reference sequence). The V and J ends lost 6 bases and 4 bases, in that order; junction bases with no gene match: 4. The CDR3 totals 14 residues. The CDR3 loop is CASRDREATGELFF. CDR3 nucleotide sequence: TGTGCCAGCAGGGACAGGGAGGCCACCGGGGAGCTGTTTTTT.

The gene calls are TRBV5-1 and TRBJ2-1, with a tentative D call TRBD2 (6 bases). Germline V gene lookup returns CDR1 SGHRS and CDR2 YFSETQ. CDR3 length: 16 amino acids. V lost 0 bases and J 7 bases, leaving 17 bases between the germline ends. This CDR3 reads CASSLDVVGSGNEQFF. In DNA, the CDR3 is TGCGCCAGCAGCTTGGACGTCGTCGGGAGCGGGAATGAGCAGTTCTTC.

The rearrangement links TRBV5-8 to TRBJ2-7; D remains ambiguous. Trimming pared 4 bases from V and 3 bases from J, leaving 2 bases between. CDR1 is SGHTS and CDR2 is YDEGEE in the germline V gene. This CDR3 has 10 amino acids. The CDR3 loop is CASSLYEQYF. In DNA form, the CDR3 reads TGTGCCAGCAGCCTCTACGAGCAGTACTTC.

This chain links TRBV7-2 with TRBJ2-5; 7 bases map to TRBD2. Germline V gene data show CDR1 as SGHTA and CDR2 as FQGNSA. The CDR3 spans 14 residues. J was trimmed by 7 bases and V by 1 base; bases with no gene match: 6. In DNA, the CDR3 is TGTGCCAGCAGCTTAGAAGCCGGCGGGAGGACCCAGTACTTC. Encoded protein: CASSLEAGGRTQYF.